This T cell receptor beta chain was sequenced during a study of vaccination effects on CD4 cells after COVID-19. This CDR3 is built from 13 residues. V lost 7 bases and J 4 bases, leaving 14 bases between the germline ends. The germline gives CDR1 MNHEY, CDR2 SVGAGI. The assay was immunoSEQ multiplex PCR, and TCRdb's table has in-frame clones only and misses some. The profile shows about 24,000 clones, 76% of them singletons. With the ViraFEST assay, the study expanded antigen-specific CD4+ T cells using viral peptide pools, then sequenced them. Isolation of CD4+ T cells took place after about 10 days of culture. Nobody among the vaccine recipients had prior SARS-CoV-2 infection (nucleocapsid antibodies were negative). In culture with approximately 10 IU/ml IL-2 and about 10 ug/ml peptides, PBMC were grown at 1.5 million to 2.5 million per well. Concerning this clone itself: The antigen is undetermined.

This sequence originates from a human donor who received a COVID-19 vaccine. Specimen: CD4+ T cells from PBMCs cultured with HCoV-NL63 spike peptides, collected before COVID-19 vaccination. The chain carries TRBV6-5 and TRBJ2-7, with a weak D call TRBD2 (6 bases). The CDR3 loop reads CASKVGGGYEQYF. CDR3 coding DNA: TGTGCCAGCAAAGTGGGAGGAGGGTACGAGCAGTACTTC.